This T cell receptor (beta chain) was profiled in a study of CD8 T cells in ankylosing spondylitis. Study conclusions and caveats: Matched ankylosing spondylitis synovial fluid reportedly contained a significantly enriched population of disease-linked clones. Within ankylosing spondylitis blood, a TCR beta motif made up of several highly homologous variants appeared to be characteristic. Clones linked with disease were CD8+ and fairly uncommon in the peripheral blood.

Trimming shortened V by 6 bases and J by 2 bases, and 8 bases separated the two germline ends. CDR1 and CDR2 from the germline V gene are SQVTM and ANQGSEA. The CDR3 contains 13 residues. TCRdb used MiXCR to reprocess the 5' RACE reads, holding one entry per CDR3 protein. The table has 800,000 to 900,000 distinct CDR3 sequences, about 12% seen once. This clonotype was found many times. What it recognizes is unknown. Sequences were obtained from blood, either unsorted or a sorted T cell fraction (not recorded which). The receptor was derived from a male donor with ankylosing spondylitis. The chain carries TRBV29-1 and TRBJ2-6; D is unresolved. This CDR3 is CSVPGPGANVLTF. In DNA, the CDR3 is TGCAGCGTCCCGGGCCCTGGGGCCAACGTCCTGACTTTC.